Listed here are 16 T cell receptor beta chains from one sample, sequenced in a study of shared clonotypes between healthy human individuals (dated by TCRdb to between 2020 and 2021). Library preparation used the immunoSEQ multiplex PCR assay. Entries here come from immuneACCESS through TCRdb and include only in-frame sequences with V and J called. Some clones fail to appear in such tables; in the studies checked, an unresolved V gene covers under half of the shortfall, and the cause of the remainder is unknown. Counted in this sample were roughly 2.1 million clones; just over 90% of them appeared once. 1.7% of the sample lies in the top ten. CD8 naive samples were obtained by positive selection for CCR7 among CD45RO-negative cells, yielding a CD45RA+CCR7+ population from which TemRA cells were excluded. The sample consisted of naive CD8+ T cells from PBMCs. This specimen's cell subset or site label, interpreted: CD45RA+CCR7+. All receptors come from a man between 18 and 35 years old in good health. Some clones in this sample may be carry-over from other donors' samples.

The chain joins TRBV9 to TRBJ2-7, with D perhaps matching TRBD1 (7 bases). V lost 4 bases and J 6 bases, leaving 17 bases between the germline ends. CDR1 and CDR2 from the germline V gene are SGDLS and YYNGEE. CDR3 size: 14 residues. The CDR3 nucleotides are TGTGCCAGCAGCCCAGGGGGGACACCCTCCGAGCAGTACTTC. Translated: CASSPGGTPSEQYF.

The genes are TRBV27 and TRBJ1-1, with D possibly matching TRBD1 (5 bases). The germline gives CDR1 MNHEY, CDR2 SMNVEV (reference sequence). The V end lost 5 bases, the J end lost 5 bases, and 15 bases lay between the germline ends. The CDR3 totals 14 residues. The DNA of the CDR3 is TGTGCCAGCAGTCCCGGGCACACAGGTACTGAAGCTTTCTTT. As protein: CASSPGHTGTEAFF.

The chain combines TRBV7-6 with TRBJ2-2; TRBD2 matches 10 bases. The V and J ends lost 2 bases and 4 bases, in that order; junction bases with no gene match: 10. The CDR3 is 18 residues long. Germline V lookup: CDR1 SGHVS, CDR2 FNYEAQ. The CDR3 DNA reads as TGTGCCAGCAGCTTATTAGACGGGACTAGCGACTCCACCGGGGAGCTGTTTTTT. Protein sequence: CASSLLDGTSDSTGELFF.

J is TRBJ1-2 and V is TRBV29-1; TRBD1 is a possible D gene (6 bases). Germline lookup yields CDR1 SQVTM and CDR2 ANQGSEA. Between the trimmed V and J ends, which lost 3 bases and 4 bases, there was a span of 15 bases. The CDR3 totals 14 residues. As DNA, the CDR3 is TGCAGCGTTGAGGGGGGCCGATCGCTCTATGGCTACACCTTC. Its translation is CSVEGGRSLYGYTF.

The sample holds one count of this clone. The V gene is TRBV5-6, the J gene TRBJ2-7; 9 bases map to TRBD1. The germline V gene has CDR1 SGHDT and CDR2 YYEEEE. The CDR3 covers 14 residues. The trim removed 4 bases at V and 4 bases at J, leaving 6 bases unmatched. The CDR3 bases are TGTGCCAGCAGCCCAGGACAGGGGTGGTACGAGCAGTACTTC. Residues: CASSPGQGWYEQYF.

The chain is built from TRBV5-1 and TRBJ1-2, with D possibly matching TRBD1 (5 bases). Trimming left V 2 bases short and J 2 bases short, with 10 bases between. The V gene's germline CDR1 is SGHRS and CDR2 YFSETQ. This CDR3 comprises 14 residues. The CDR3 loop reads CASSFSGINYGYTF. In DNA form, the CDR3 reads TGCGCCAGCAGCTTCTCAGGGATCAACTATGGCTACACCTTC. Full variable domain (remainder filled in from reference TRBV5-1 and TRBJ1-2): KAGVTQTPRYLIKTRGQQVTLSCSPISGHRSVSWYQQTPGQGLQFLFEYFSETQRNKGNFPGRFSGRQFSNSRSEMNVSTLELGDSALYLCASSFSGINYGYTFGSGTRLTVV.

This chain uses TRBV28 with TRBJ2-3, with D perhaps TRBD2 (6 bases). The CDR3 has 15 residues. V lost 1 base, J lost 1 base, and 9 bases lay in between. CDR1 is MDHEN, CDR2 SYDVKM, per germline. The CDR3 DNA follows: TGTGCCAGCAGTTTATCGAGGGAGGGCACAGATACGCAGTATTTT. This translates into CASSLSREGTDTQYF.

The genes are TRBV5-1 and TRBJ2-7; D gene ambiguous. Germline CDR1 reads SGHRS; CDR2 reads YFSETQ. Trimming removed 0 bases at V and 3 bases at J, with 13 bases between. The CDR3 spans 15 residues. Written as DNA, the CDR3 is TGCGCCAGCAGCTTGGACCCGCGAGCCAACTACGAGCAGTACTTC. The encoded protein is CASSLDPRANYEQYF.

V is TRBV28 and J is TRBJ2-5, with TRBD2 matching over 7 bases. The CDR3 spans 16 residues. The trim removed 6 bases at V and 4 bases at J, leaving 14 bases unmatched. Germline values: CDR1 MDHEN, CDR2 SYDVKM. The CDR3 DNA follows: TGTGCCAGCAGCCTGGGGGGGAGGGGTACCGGAGAGACCCAGTACTTC. It yields the protein CASSLGGRGTGETQYF.

This clone was seen a few times. The chain has TRBV5-1 and TRBJ2-2, with D perhaps TRBD2 (6 bases). Germline V gives CDR1 SGHRS, CDR2 YFSETQ. The CDR3 is made up of 14 amino acids. V lost 3 bases to trimming and J lost 3 bases, with 9 bases between them. Here the CDR3 DNA reads TGCGCCAGCAGCTGGCGGGACCACACCGGGGAGCTGTTTTTT. Its translation: CASSWRDHTGELFF.

The rearrangement uses TRBV19 and TRBJ2-1; D gene unclear. Per the germline V gene, CDR1 is LNHDA and CDR2 is SQIVND (reference sequence). V shed 7 bases and J shed 1 base, with 5 bases lying between them. The CDR3 totals 12 residues. The CDR3 sequence is CASTASYNEQFF. The CDR3 bases are TGTGCCAGTACCGCGTCCTACAATGAGCAGTTCTTC.

Only one count was recorded for this clone. The chain is built from TRBV7-2 and TRBJ2-1; 9 nucleotides align to TRBD2. Unmatched junction bases numbered 4, after V lost 5 bases and J lost 2 bases. Germline V gene sequence: CDR1 SGHTA, CDR2 FQGNSA. This CDR3 has 15 residues. The CDR3 sequence is CASSPGLAPYNEQFF. The CDR3 DNA is TGTGCCAGCAGCCCCGGACTAGCGCCCTACAATGAGCAGTTCTTC.

This sequence joins TRBV30 and TRBJ2-5; D is unclear. This CDR3 comprises 13 residues. Germline V gene lookup returns CDR1 GTSNPN and CDR2 SVGIG (reference sequence). The germline V and J ends were trimmed by 2 bases and 3 bases, with 10 bases remaining between them. For the CDR3, the DNA is TGTGCCTGGAGTACGTGGGGTAAAGAGACCCAGTACTTC. Its protein is CAWSTWGKETQYF.

The V gene is TRBV9, the J gene TRBJ2-7; TRBD1 matches 10 bases. Germline CDR1 SGDLS, CDR2 YYNGEE. The V and J ends lost 5 bases and 4 bases, in that order; junction bases with no gene match: 3. CDR3 size: 13 residues. The CDR3 protein is CASRPGQGYEQYF. The DNA of the CDR3 is TGTGCCAGCAGGCCGGGACAGGGGTACGAGCAGTACTTC.

This clone has only one observation. This chain connects TRBV14 to TRBJ1-2; unclear D gene. Germline CDR1 reads SGHDN; CDR2 reads FVKESK. The CDR3 has 14 amino acids. V lost 4 bases, J lost 8 bases, and 17 bases lay in between. The CDR3 DNA sequence: TGTGCCAGCAGCCTTCTGGACTCACCCGGGGGCTACACCTTC. The encoded protein is CASSLLDSPGGYTF. Full variable domain (outside the CDR3, taken from reference TRBV14 and TRBJ1-2): EAGVTQFPSHSVIEKGQTVTLRCDPISGHDNLYWYRRVMGKEIKFLLHFVKESKQDESGMPNNRFLAERTGGTYSTLKVQPAELEDSGVYFCASSLLDSPGGYTFGSGTRLTVV.

This clone was recorded only once. The chain employs TRBV19 and TRBJ1-4, with D perhaps matching TRBD1 (5 bases). The CDR3 spans 15 residues. The germline CDR1 and CDR2 sequences are LNHDA and SQIVND (reference sequence). V lost 4 bases, J lost 0 bases, and 9 bases lay in between. CDR3 loop: CASSRGRPTNEKLFF. Here the CDR3 DNA reads TGTGCCAGTAGTAGGGGACGGCCAACTAATGAAAAACTGTTTTTT.